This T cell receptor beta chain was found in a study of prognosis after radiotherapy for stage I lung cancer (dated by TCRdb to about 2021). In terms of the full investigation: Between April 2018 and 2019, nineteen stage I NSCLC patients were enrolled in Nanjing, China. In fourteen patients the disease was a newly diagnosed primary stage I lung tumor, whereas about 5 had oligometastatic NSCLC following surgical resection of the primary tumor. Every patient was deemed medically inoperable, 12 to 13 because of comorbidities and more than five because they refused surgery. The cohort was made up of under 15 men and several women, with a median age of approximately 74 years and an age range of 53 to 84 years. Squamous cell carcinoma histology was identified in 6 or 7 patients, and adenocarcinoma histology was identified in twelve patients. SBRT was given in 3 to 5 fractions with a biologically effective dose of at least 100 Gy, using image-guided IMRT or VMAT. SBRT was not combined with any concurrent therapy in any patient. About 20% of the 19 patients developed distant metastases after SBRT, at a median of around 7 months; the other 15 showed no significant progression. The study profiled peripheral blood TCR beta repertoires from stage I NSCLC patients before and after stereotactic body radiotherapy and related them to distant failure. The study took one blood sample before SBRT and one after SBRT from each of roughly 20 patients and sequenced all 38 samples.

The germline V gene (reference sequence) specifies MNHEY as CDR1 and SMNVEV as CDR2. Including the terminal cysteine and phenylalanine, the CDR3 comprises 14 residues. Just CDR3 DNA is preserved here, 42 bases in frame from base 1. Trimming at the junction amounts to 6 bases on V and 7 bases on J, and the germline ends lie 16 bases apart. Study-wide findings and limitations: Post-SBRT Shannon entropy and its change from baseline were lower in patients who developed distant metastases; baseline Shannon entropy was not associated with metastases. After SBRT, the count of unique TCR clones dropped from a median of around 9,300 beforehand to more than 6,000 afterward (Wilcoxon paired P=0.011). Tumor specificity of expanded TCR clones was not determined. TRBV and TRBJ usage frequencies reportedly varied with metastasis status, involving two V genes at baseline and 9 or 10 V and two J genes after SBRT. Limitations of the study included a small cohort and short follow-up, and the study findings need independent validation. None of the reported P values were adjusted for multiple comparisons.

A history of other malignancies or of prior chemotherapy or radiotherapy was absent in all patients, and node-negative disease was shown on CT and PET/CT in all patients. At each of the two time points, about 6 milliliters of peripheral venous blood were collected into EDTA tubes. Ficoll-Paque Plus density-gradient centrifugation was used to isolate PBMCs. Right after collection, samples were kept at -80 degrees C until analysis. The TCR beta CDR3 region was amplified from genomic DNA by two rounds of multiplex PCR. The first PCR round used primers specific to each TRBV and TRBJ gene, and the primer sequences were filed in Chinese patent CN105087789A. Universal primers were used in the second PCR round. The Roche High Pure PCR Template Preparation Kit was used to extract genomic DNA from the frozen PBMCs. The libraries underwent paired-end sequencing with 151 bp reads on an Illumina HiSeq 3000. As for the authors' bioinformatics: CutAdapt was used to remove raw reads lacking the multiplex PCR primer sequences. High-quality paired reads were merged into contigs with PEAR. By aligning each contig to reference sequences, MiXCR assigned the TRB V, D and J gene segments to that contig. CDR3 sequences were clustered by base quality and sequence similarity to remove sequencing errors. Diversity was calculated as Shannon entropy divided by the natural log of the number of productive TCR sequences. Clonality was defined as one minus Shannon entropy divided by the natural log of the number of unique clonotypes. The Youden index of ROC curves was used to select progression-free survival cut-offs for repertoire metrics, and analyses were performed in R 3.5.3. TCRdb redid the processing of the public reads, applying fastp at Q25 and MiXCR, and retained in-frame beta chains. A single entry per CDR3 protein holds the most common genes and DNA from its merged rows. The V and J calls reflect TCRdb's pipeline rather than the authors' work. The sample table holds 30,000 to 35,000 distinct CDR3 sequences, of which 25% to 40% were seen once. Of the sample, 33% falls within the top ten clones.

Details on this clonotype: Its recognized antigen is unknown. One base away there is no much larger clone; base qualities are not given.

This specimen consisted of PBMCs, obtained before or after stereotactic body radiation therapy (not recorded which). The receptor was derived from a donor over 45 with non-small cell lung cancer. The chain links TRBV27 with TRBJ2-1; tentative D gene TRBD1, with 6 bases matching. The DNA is TGTGCCAGCAGCCCCGGGACAACAAGGAATGAGCAGTTCTTC. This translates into CASSPGTTRNEQFF.